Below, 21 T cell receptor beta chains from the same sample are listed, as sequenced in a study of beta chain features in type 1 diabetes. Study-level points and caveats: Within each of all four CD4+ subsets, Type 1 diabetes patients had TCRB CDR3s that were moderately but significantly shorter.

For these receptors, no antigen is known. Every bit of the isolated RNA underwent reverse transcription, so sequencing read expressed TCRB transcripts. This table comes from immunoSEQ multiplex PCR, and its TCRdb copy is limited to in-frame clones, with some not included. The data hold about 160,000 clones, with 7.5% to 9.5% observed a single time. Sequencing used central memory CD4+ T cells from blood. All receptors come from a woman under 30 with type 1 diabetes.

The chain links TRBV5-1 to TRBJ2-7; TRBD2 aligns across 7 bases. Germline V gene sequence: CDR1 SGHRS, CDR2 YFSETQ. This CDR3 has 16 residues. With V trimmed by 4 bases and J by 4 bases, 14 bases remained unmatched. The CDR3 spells CASSPRLAQTQYEQYF. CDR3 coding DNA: TGCGCCAGCAGCCCCAGACTAGCCCAAACACAGTACGAGCAGTACTTC. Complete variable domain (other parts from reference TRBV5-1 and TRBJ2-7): KAGVTQTPRYLIKTRGQQVTLSCSPISGHRSVSWYQQTPGQGLQFLFEYFSETQRNKGNFPGRFSGRQFSNSRSEMNVSTLELGDSALYLCASSPRLAQTQYEQYFGPGTRLTVT.

CDR3 loop: CASSAGGSGKLFF. CDR3 nucleotides: TGTGCCAGCAGTGCCGGGGGTAGCGGAAAACTGTTTTTT. The chain couples TRBV6-4 to TRBJ1-4; D perhaps matches TRBD1 (5 bases). The CDR3 spans 13 residues. Germline V gene sequence: CDR1 MRHNA, CDR2 SNTAGT. Trimming stripped 4 bases from V and 10 bases from J, with 13 bases between.

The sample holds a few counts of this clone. The CDR3 region is CASSPQATDTQYF. The CDR3 DNA follows: TGTGCCAGCAGCCCACAGGCCACAGATACGCAGTATTTT. The chain employs TRBV7-8 and TRBJ2-3; D perhaps matches TRBD1 (5 bases). CDR1 is SGHVS and CDR2 is FQNEAQ in the germline V gene. V gave up 5 bases and J gave up 2 bases, with 8 bases separating them. There are 13 residues in the CDR3.

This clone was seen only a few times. The CDR3 nucleotides are TGTGCCAGCAGCAGTACTAGCGGGGGAAACACCGGGGAGCTGTTTTTT. Translated, it gives CASSSTSGGNTGELFF. The chain recombines TRBV14 with TRBJ2-2; 11 nucleotides line up with TRBD2. Germline V lookup: CDR1 SGHDN, CDR2 FVKESK. After removal of 5 bases from V and 2 bases from J, the junction contained 4 bases not matched to a gene. There are 16 residues in the CDR3.

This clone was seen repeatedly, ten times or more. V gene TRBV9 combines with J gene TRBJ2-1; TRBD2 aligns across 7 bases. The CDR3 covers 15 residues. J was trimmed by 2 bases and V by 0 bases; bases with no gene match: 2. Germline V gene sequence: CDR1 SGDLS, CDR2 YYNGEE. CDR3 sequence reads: CASSVAGGPYNEQFF. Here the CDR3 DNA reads TGTGCCAGCAGCGTAGCGGGAGGCCCCTACAATGAGCAGTTCTTC.

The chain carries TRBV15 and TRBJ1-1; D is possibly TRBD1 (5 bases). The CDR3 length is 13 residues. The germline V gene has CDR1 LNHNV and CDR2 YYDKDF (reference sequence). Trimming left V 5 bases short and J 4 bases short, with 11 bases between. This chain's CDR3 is CATSGAGGTEAFF. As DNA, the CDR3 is TGTGCCACCAGCGGTGCGGGGGGCACTGAAGCTTTCTTT.

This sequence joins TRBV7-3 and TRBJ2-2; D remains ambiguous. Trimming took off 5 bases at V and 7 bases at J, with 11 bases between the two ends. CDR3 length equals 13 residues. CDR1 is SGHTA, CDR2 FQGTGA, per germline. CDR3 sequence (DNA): TGTGCCAGCAGCCCCGTTGCCGGCGGGGAGCTGTTTTTT. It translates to CASSPVAGGELFF.

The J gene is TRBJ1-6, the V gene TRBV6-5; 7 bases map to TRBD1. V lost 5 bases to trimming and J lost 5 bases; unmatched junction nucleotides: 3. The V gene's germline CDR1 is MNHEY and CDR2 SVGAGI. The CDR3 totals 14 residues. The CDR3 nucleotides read TGTGCCAGCAGTACACAGGGGAATAATTCACCCCTCCACTTT. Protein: CASSTQGNNSPLHF.

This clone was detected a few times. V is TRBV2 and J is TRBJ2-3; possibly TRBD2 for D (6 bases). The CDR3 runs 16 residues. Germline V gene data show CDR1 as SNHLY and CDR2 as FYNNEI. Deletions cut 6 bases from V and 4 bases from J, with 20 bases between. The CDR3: CASSARLERGPDTQYF. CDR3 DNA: TGTGCCAGCAGCGCCCGACTAGAACGTGGTCCAGATACGCAGTATTTT.

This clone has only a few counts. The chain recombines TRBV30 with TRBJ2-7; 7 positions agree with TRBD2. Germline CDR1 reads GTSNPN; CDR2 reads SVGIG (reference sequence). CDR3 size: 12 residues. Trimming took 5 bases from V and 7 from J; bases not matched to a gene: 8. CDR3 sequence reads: CAWGAGETEQYF. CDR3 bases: TGTGCCTGGGGGGCGGGGGAGACAGAGCAGTACTTC.

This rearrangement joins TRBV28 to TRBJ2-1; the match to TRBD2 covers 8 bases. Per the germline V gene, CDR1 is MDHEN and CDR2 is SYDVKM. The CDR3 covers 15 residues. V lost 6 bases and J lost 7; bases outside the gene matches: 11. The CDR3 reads CASSYGTSFENEQFF. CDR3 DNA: TGTGCCAGCAGCTACGGGACTAGTTTTGAGAATGAGCAGTTCTTC.

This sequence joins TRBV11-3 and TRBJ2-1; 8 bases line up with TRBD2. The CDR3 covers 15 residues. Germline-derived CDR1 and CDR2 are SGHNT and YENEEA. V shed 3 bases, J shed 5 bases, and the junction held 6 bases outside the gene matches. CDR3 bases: TGTGCCAGCAGCTTCCGACTAGCGAGAGACAATGAGCAGTTCTTC. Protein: CASSFRLARDNEQFF.

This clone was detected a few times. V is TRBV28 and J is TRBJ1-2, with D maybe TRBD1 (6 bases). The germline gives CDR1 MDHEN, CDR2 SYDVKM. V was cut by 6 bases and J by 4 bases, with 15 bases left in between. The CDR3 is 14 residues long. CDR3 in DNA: TGTGCCAGCAGGGACAGAGGAAGAAGCTATGGCTACACCTTC. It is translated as CASRDRGRSYGYTF.

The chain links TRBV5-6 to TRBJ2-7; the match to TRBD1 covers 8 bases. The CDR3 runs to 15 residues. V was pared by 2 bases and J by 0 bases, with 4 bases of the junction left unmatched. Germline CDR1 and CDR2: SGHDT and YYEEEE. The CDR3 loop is CASSLQGDSSYEQYF. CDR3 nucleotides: TGTGCCAGCAGCTTACAGGGGGACAGCTCCTACGAGCAGTACTTC.

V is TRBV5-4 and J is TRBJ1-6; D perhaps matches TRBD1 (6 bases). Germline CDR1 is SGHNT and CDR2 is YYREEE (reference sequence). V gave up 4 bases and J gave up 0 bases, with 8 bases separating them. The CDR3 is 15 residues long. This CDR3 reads CASSPDSSYNSPLHF. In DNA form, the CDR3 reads TGTGCCAGCAGCCCGGACAGCTCCTATAATTCACCCCTCCACTTT. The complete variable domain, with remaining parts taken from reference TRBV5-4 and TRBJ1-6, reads ETGVTQSPTHLIKTRGQQVTLRCSSQSGHNTVSWYQQALGQGPQFIFQYYREEENGRGNFPPRFSGLQFPNYSSELNVNALELDDSALYLCASSPDSSYNSPLHFGNGTRLTVT.

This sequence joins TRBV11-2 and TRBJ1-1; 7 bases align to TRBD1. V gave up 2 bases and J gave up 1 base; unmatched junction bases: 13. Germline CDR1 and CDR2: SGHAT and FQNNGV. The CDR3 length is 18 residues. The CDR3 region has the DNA TGTGCCAGCAGCTTATATAGGACCGAACAGGGGCGGAACACTGAAGCTTTCTTT. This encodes CASSLYRTEQGRNTEAFF.

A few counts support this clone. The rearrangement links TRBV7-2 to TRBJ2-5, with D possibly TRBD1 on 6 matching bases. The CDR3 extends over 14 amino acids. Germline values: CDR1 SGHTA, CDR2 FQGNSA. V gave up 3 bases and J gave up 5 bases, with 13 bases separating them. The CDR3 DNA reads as TGTGCCAGCAGCTTTCAGGGGCCCAGGGAGACCCAGTACTTC. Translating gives CASSFQGPRETQYF.

The chain's CDR3 is CASRSGGHGVQPQHF. The CDR3 DNA follows: TGTGCCAGCAGGTCGGGGGGGCACGGGGTTCAGCCCCAGCATTTT. The chain employs TRBV25-1 and TRBJ1-5; maybe TRBD1 (6 bases). V was shortened by 6 bases and J by 6 bases, with 18 bases between the two germline ends. Germline V gives CDR1 MGHDK, CDR2 SYGVNS. The CDR3 contains 15 residues.

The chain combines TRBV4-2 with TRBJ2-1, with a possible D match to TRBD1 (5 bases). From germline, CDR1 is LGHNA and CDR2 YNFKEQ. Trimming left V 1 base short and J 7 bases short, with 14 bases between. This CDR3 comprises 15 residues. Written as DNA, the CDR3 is TGTGCCAGCAGCCAAGCAGGGCCAGTTGGTAATGAGCAGTTCTTC. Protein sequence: CASSQAGPVGNEQFF.

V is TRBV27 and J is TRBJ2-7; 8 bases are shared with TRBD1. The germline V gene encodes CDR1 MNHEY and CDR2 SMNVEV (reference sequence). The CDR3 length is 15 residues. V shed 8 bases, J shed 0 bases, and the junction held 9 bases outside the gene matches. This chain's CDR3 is CASRRQGRNSYEQYF. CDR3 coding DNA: TGTGCCAGCCGACGACAGGGGCGAAACTCCTACGAGCAGTACTTC.

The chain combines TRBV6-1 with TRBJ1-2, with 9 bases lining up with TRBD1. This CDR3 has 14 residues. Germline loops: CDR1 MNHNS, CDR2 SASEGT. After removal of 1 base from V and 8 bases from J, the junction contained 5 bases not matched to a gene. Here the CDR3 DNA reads TGTGCCAGCAGTGAAGTCGGGACAGGGTCCGGCTACACCTTC. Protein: CASSEVGTGSGYTF.